These 22 T cell receptor beta chains were all obtained from the same sample, sequenced in a study of response to subunit inactivated influenza vaccine. A single record per CDR3 protein comes from TCRdb applying MiXCR to the RT-PCR reads. The table includes 400,000 to 650,000 distinct CDR3 sequences, 7.2% detected once. The material sequenced was PBMCs from blood, taken 23 months after vaccination. The origin of the receptors is a man between 50 and 69 years old who received an inactivated influenza vaccine.

In this sample, this clonotype turned up many times. J is TRBJ2-1 and V is TRBV19, with D possibly TRBD2 on 7 matching bases. The ends were cut back, 0 bases at V and 6 bases at J, with 18 bases in the middle. In germline, CDR1 is LNHDA, CDR2 SQIVND (reference sequence). The length of the CDR3 is 17 residues. CDR3 sequence reads: CASSIDHAGEGGNEQFF. CDR3 nucleotides: TGTGCCAGTAGTATAGATCACGCGGGGGAAGGGGGCAATGAGCAGTTCTTC.

The rearrangement links TRBV20-1 to TRBJ2-7; 8 bases map to TRBD1. After removal of 3 bases from V and 4 bases from J, the junction contained 5 bases not matched to a gene. CDR3 length equals 13 residues. In germline, CDR1 is DFQATT, CDR2 SNEGSKA (reference sequence). DNA for the CDR3: TGCAGTGCTAGCGACAGGGGAAAATACGAGCAGTACTTC. Translation gives CSASDRGKYEQYF.

There are many counts of this clonotype. V usage is TRBV20-1 and J usage is TRBJ2-7; tentatively, D is TRBD1 (6 bases). The CDR3 loop spans 14 amino acids. V was pared by 3 bases and J by 3 bases, with 15 bases between. CDR1 DFQATT and CDR2 SNEGSKA come from the germline V gene (reference sequence). The CDR3 region is CSASQPGVGYEQYF. The CDR3 DNA follows: TGCAGTGCTAGCCAGCCAGGGGTAGGCTACGAGCAGTACTTC.

V and J are TRBV7-2 and TRBJ2-1; tentative D call: TRBD2 (5 bases). The germline V gene has CDR1 SGHTA and CDR2 FQGNSA. V was clipped by 7 bases and J by 0 bases, with 13 bases between them. The CDR3 runs to 15 residues. CDR3: CASITGESSYNEQFF. The CDR3 bases are TGTGCCAGCATCACTGGGGAGAGCTCCTACAATGAGCAGTTCTTC.

This chain links TRBV9 with TRBJ1-3; D is possibly TRBD1 (6 bases). The CDR3 totals 17 residues. Trimming removed 0 bases at V and 11 bases at J, with 24 bases between. Per germline, CDR1 SGDLS and CDR2 YYNGEE. In nucleotides, the CDR3 is TGTGCCAGCAGCGTAGCCCCTAGGGACACTGCTTTAGGCGCCATATATTTT. This encodes CASSVAPRDTALGAIYF.

This clonotype was detected only a few times. The chain couples TRBV10-3 to TRBJ2-1; 10 nucleotides line up with TRBD1. V shed 5 bases and J 11 bases; nucleotides not matched to a gene: 6. There are 13 residues in the CDR3. The germline V gene encodes CDR1 ENHRY and CDR2 SYGVKD. The CDR3 nucleotides read TGTGCCATCAGTCAGACAGGGGGCTATCAGCAGTTCTTC. Its translation: CAISQTGGYQQFF.

In its sample, this clonotype was seen a few times. The chain employs TRBV20-1 and TRBJ2-4; 10 positions agree with TRBD2. V lost 3 bases, J lost 0 bases, and 11 bases stayed unmatched. Germline assignment: CDR1 DFQATT and CDR2 SNEGSKA (reference sequence). CDR3 length equals 18 residues. CDR3 region: CSARNTSGGAIAKNIQYF. CDR3 nucleotides: TGCAGTGCTAGGAATACCAGCGGGGGGGCTATAGCCAAAAACATTCAGTACTTC.

This clonotype showed up many times. The V gene is TRBV7-9, the J gene TRBJ1-5; no firm D call. Germline V gene sequence: CDR1 SEHNR, CDR2 FQNEAQ (reference sequence). Trimming stripped 0 bases from V and 3 bases from J, with 6 bases between. This CDR3 comprises 14 residues. This chain's CDR3 is CASSLALDNQPQHF. The CDR3, as DNA: TGTGCCAGCAGCTTAGCGCTGGACAATCAGCCCCAGCATTTT.

Here the CDR3 reads CASSLEATTYEQYF. In nucleotides, the CDR3 is TGTGCCAGCAGCTTAGAGGCGACGACCTACGAGCAGTACTTC. The chain combines TRBV7-6 with TRBJ2-7, with unresolved D. Germline lookup yields CDR1 SGHVS and CDR2 FNYEAQ. The CDR3 has 14 residues. With 1 base removed from V and 2 bases from J, the gap between germline ends came to 9 bases.

This clonotype occurred many times. The V gene is TRBV20-1, the J gene TRBJ2-5; possible D gene TRBD1, 6 bases. The CDR3 length is 15 residues. V was shortened by 4 bases and J by 2 bases, with 17 bases between the two germline ends. Germline loops: CDR1 DFQATT, CDR2 SNEGSKA (reference sequence). CDR3 nucleotides: TGCAGTGCTACCGGGACATCTGTATCTCAAGAGACCCAGTACTTC. It translates to CSATGTSVSQETQYF.

This clonotype was observed a handful of times. The V call is TRBV27, the J call TRBJ2-1; D is possibly TRBD2 (6 bases). Trimming cost V 3 bases and J 5 bases, with 14 bases left between them. Germline V lookup: CDR1 MNHEY, CDR2 SMNVEV (reference sequence). CDR3 length: 15 amino acids. CDR3 region: CASSFGTFGDNEQFF. In DNA form, the CDR3 reads TGTGCCAGCAGTTTCGGGACTTTTGGTGACAATGAGCAGTTCTTC.

The chain recombines TRBV6-5 with TRBJ2-7, with a possible D match to TRBD1 (7 bases). Between the trimmed V and J ends, which lost 5 bases and 0 bases, there was a span of 14 bases. Germline CDR1 is MNHEY and CDR2 is SVGAGI. The CDR3 extends over 15 amino acids. In DNA, the CDR3 is TGTGCCAGCAGTACTCAGGGGGGAAGCTCCTACGAGCAGTACTTC. Residues: CASSTQGGSSYEQYF.

This clonotype was detected ten times or more. The chain couples TRBV7-9 to TRBJ1-5; TRBD1 is a possible D gene (6 bases). CDR3 length: 13 residues. Trimming removed 5 bases at V and 7 bases at J, with 12 bases between. Germline values: CDR1 SEHNR, CDR2 FQNEAQ (reference sequence). CDR3 coding DNA: TGTGCCAGCAGCCAGCAGGGGTCCCAGCCCCAGCATTTT. It yields the protein CASSQQGSQPQHF.

This clonotype has a count of ten or more. The CDR3 sequence is CASSFEGTNTEAFF. The CDR3, as DNA: TGTGCCAGCAGTTTTGAGGGGACGAACACTGAAGCTTTCTTT. The chain uses TRBV12-3 or TRBV12-4 and TRBJ1-1; D is perhaps TRBD1 (5 bases). V lost 3 bases, J lost 1 base, and 9 bases lay in between. The CDR3 sequence is 14 residues long.

Only a few counts were recorded for this clonotype. The rearrangement uses TRBV5-5 and TRBJ2-7; D gene ambiguous. The germline CDR1 and CDR2 sequences are SGHKS and YYEKEE (reference sequence). The V end lost 0 bases, the J end lost 0 bases, and 10 bases lay between the germline ends. The CDR3 consists of 15 residues. The CDR3 protein is CASSLERKSSYEQYF. The CDR3 coding sequence is TGTGCCAGCAGCTTGGAGCGTAAGAGCTCCTACGAGCAGTACTTC.

This clonotype was detected a few times. V gene TRBV6-1 combines with J gene TRBJ2-5; TRBD1 might be the D (7 bases). Germline assignment: CDR1 MNHNS and CDR2 SASEGT. V was clipped by 4 bases and J by 4 bases, with 10 bases between them. The CDR3 covers 13 residues. The CDR3 nucleotides read TGTGCCAGCAGTGCAGGGGGAGGAGAGACCCAGTACTTC. Translated: CASSAGGGETQYF.

This clonotype has only a few counts. The genes are TRBV20-1 and TRBJ2-5; 7 nucleotides align to TRBD1. The CDR3 covers 14 residues. CDR1 is DFQATT and CDR2 is SNEGSKA in the germline V gene (reference sequence). The CDR3 nucleotides are TGCAGCCCCTACCGACAGGGAATCCAAGAGACCCAGTACTTC. Encoded protein: CSPYRQGIQETQYF.

The table lists this clonotype with a few counts. The J gene is TRBJ2-2, the V gene TRBV5-1; D unresolved. The CDR3 consists of 12 residues. CDR1 and CDR2 (germline): SGHRS, YFSETQ. Trimming shortened V by 4 bases and J by 6 bases, and 7 bases separated the two germline ends. In nucleotides, the CDR3 is TGCGCCAGCAGCGTGATGGCCGGGGAGCTGTTTTTT. Translating gives CASSVMAGELFF.

This chain links TRBV18 with TRBJ2-3; 7 bases map to TRBD1. CDR3 length equals 16 residues. J lost 0 bases, V lost 2 bases, and 5 bases had no gene match. CDR1 is KGHSH, CDR2 LQKENI, per germline. The CDR3 spells CASSPIRDSSTDTQYF. Written as DNA, the CDR3 is TGTGCCAGCTCACCAATCCGGGACAGTAGCACAGATACGCAGTATTTT. Drawing the rest from reference TRBV18 and TRBJ2-3, the complete variable domain is NAGVMQNPRHLVRRRGQEARLRCSPMKGHSHVYWYRQLPEEGLKFMVYLQKENIIDESGMPKERFSAEFPKEGPSILRIQQVVRGDSAAYFCASSPIRDSSTDTQYFGPGTRLTVL.

This clonotype was found a few times. V and J are TRBV7-9 and TRBJ2-3; tentative D call: TRBD1 (5 bases). The germline CDR1 and CDR2 sequences are SEHNR and FQNEAQ (reference sequence). Trimming pared 3 bases from V and 5 bases from J, leaving 12 bases between. The CDR3 is made up of 14 amino acids. The CDR3 here is CASSFQGTRDTQYF. The CDR3 bases are TGTGCCAGCAGCTTCCAGGGTACGAGAGATACGCAGTATTTT.

This clonotype was counted a few times. The V gene is TRBV7-9, the J gene TRBJ1-1; D gene uncertain. The CDR3 is 12 amino acids. CDR1 and CDR2 (germline): SEHNR, FQNEAQ (reference sequence). V was pared by 4 bases and J by 1 base, with 4 bases between. DNA for the CDR3: TGTGCCAGCAGCTCTTGGAACACTGAAGCTTTCTTT. Translating gives CASSSWNTEAFF.

This clonotype showed up just a few times. This sequence joins TRBV24-1 and TRBJ2-2, with D uncertain. The V and J ends lost 5 bases and 2 bases respectively, with 17 bases between them. Germline V lookup: CDR1 KGHDR, CDR2 SFDVKD. The CDR3 runs to 17 residues. The CDR3 DNA follows: TGTGCCACCAGTGGAGTGAAGGCCCACCCAAACACCGGGGAGCTGTTTTTT. As protein: CATSGVKAHPNTGELFF.